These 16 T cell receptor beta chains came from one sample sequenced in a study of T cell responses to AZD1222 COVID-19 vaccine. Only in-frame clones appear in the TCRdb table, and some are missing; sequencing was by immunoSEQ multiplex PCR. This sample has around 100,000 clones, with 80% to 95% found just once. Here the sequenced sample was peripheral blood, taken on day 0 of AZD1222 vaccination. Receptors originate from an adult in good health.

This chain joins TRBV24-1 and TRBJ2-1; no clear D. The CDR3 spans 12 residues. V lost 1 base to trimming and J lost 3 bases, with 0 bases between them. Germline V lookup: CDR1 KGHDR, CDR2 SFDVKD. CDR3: CATSDFYNEQFF. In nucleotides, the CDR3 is TGTGCCACCAGTGATTTCTACAATGAGCAGTTCTTC.

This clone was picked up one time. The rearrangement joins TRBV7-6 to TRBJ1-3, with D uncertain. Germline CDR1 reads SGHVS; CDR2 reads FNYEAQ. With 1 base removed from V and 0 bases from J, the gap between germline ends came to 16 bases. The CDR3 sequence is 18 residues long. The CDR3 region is CASSLGWSVGSSGNTIYF. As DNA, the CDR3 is TGTGCCAGCAGCTTAGGCTGGTCAGTTGGGAGCTCTGGAAACACCATATATTTT.

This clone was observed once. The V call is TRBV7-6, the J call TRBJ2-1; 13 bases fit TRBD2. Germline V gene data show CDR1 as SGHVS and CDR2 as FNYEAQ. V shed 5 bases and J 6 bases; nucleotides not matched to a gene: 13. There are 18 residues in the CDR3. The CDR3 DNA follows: TGTGCCAGCAGCCCAGCATTAAAGACTAGCGGGAGGCCCAATGAGCAGTTCTTC. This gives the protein CASSPALKTSGRPNEQFF.

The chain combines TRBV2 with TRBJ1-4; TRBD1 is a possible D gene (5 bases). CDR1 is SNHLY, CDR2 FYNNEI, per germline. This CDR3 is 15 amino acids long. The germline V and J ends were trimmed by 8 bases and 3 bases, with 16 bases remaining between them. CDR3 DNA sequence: TGTGCCAGCCTCAAAACGGGGGAAGCTAATGAAAAACTGTTTTTT. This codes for CASLKTGEANEKLFF.

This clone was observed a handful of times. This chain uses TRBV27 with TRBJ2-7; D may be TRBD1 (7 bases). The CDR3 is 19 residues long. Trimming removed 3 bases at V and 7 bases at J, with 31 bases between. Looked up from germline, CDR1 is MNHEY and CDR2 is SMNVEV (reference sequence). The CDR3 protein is CASSLGGAGTDYLKGEQYF. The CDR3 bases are TGTGCCAGCAGTTTGGGAGGCGCCGGGACAGATTACCTGAAGGGGGAGCAGTACTTC.

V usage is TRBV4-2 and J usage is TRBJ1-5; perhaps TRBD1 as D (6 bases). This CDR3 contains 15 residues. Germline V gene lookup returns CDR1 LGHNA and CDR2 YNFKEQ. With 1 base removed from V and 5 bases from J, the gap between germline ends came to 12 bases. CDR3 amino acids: CASSQAHRAHQPQHF. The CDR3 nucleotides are TGTGCCAGCAGCCAAGCTCACAGGGCTCATCAGCCCCAGCATTTT.

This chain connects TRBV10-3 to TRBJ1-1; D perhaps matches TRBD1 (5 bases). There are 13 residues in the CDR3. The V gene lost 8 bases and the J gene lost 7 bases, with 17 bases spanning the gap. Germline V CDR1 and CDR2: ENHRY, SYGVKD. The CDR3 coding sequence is TGTGCCATCCGGCCGGGACCGCCGGATGAAGCTTTCTTT. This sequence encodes CAIRPGPPDEAFF.

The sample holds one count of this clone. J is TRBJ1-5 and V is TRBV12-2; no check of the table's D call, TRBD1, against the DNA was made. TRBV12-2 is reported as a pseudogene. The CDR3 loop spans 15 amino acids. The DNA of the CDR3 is TGTGCAAGTCGCTTATATCCACAGGGTCGGCAGCCCCAGCATTTT. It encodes CASRLYPQGRQPQHF.

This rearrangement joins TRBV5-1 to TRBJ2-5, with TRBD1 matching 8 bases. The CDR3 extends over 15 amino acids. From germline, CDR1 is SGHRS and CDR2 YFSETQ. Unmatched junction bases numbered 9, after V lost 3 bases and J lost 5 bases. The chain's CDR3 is CASSYRTGGLETQYF. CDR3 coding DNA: TGCGCCAGCAGCTACCGAACAGGGGGGCTGGAGACCCAGTACTTC.

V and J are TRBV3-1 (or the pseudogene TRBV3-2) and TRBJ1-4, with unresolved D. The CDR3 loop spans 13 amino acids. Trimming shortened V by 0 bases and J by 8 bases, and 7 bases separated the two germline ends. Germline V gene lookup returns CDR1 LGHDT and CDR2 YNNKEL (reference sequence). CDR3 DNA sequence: TGTGCCAGCAGCCAAGATATAGGGGAAAAACTGTTTTTT. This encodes CASSQDIGEKLFF.

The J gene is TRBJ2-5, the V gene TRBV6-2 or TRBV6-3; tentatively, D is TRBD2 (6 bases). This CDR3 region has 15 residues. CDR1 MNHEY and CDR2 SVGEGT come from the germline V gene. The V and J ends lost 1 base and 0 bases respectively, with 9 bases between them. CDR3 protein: CASSYWGGDQETQYF. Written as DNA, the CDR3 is TGTGCCAGCAGTTACTGGGGAGGCGACCAAGAGACCCAGTACTTC.

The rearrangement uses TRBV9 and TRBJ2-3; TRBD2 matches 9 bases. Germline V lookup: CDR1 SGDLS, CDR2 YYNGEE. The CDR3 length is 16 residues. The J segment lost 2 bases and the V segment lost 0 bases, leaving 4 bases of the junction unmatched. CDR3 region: CASSVGVAGDTDTQYF. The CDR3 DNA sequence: TGTGCCAGCAGCGTAGGGGTAGCGGGAGACACAGATACGCAGTATTTT.

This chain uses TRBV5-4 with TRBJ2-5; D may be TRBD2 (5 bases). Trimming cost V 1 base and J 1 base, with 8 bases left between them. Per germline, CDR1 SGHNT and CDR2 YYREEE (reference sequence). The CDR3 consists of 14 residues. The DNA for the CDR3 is TGTGCCAGCAGCTTGACTAGGGTCCAAGAGACCCAGTACTTC. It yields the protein CASSLTRVQETQYF.

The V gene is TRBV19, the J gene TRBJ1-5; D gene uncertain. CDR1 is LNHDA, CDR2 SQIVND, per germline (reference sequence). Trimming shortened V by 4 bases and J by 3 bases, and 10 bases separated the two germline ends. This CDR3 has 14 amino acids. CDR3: CASSTGPPNQPQHF. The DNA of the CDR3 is TGTGCCAGTAGTACCGGCCCCCCCAATCAGCCCCAGCATTTT.

The CDR3, as DNA: TGTGCCAGCAGCGCAACCGGGACTAGCGGGGCCGATGAGCAGTTCTTC. Its protein product is CASSATGTSGADEQFF. The V gene is TRBV6-4, the J gene TRBJ2-1, with 13 bases lining up with TRBD2. The V segment lost 6 bases and the J segment 8 bases; nucleotides outside the gene matches: 10. Per the germline V gene, CDR1 is MRHNA and CDR2 is SNTAGT. This CDR3 is built from 16 residues.

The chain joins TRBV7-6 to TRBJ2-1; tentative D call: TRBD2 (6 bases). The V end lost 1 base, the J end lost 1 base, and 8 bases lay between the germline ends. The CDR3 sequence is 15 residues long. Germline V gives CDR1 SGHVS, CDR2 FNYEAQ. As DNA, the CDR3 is TGTGCCAGCAGCTTAGGGACTACATCCTACAATGAGCAGTTCTTC. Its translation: CASSLGTTSYNEQFF.